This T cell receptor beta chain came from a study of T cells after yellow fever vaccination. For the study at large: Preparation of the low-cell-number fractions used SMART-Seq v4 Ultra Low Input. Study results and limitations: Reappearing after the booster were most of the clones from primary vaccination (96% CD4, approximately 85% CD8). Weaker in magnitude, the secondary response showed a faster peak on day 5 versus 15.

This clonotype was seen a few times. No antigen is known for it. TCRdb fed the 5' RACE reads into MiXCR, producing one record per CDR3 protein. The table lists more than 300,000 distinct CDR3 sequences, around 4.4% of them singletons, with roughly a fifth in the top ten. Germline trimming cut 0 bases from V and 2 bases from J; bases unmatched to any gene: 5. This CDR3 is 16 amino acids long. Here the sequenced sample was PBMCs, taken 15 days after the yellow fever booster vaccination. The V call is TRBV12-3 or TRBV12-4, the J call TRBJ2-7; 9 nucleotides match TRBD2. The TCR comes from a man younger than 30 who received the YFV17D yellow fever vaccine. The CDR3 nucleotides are TGTGCCAGCAGTTTAGCCCAGCGGGGGGAAACCTACGAGCAGTACTTC. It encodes CASSLAQRGETYEQYF.